The 6 T cell receptor beta chains reported below all come from one sample, sequenced in a study of T cells and Merkel cell carcinoma outcomes. The assay was immunoSEQ multiplex PCR, and TCRdb's table has in-frame clones only and misses some. The table includes 200 to 250 clones, about 92% detected once. What was sequenced was tumor tissue from Merkel cell carcinoma. The source is a human donor with Merkel cell carcinoma.

V is TRBV5-1 and J is TRBJ1-2; D perhaps matches TRBD1 (6 bases). Trimming left V 1 base short and J 5 bases short, with 12 bases between. Germline CDR1 is SGHRS and CDR2 is YFSETQ. The CDR3 has 14 residues. CDR3 in DNA: TGCGCCAGCAGCTTGTCGGCAGGGGAGTATGGCTACACCTTC. This codes for CASSLSAGEYGYTF.

The chain is built from TRBV9 and TRBJ1-1, with a possible D match to TRBD1 (5 bases). Germline values: CDR1 SGDLS, CDR2 YYNGEE. V was pared by 0 bases and J by 5 bases, with 8 bases between. The CDR3 has 13 amino acids. The CDR3 protein is CASSVGGTTEAFF. The CDR3 region has the DNA TGTGCCAGCAGCGTAGGGGGCACTACTGAAGCTTTCTTT.

The chain uses TRBV5-4 and TRBJ2-1; the match to TRBD2 covers 9 bases. The CDR3 covers 16 residues. Germline CDR1 and CDR2: SGHNT and YYREEE (reference sequence). Losses at the gene ends were 0 bases for V and 3 bases for J; bases not matched to a gene: 4. CDR3: CASSLDGGRVYNEQFF. As DNA, the CDR3 is TGTGCCAGCAGCTTGGACGGCGGGAGGGTCTACAATGAGCAGTTCTTC.

The chain recombines TRBV28 with TRBJ2-7; possibly TRBD2 for D (6 bases). CDR3 length: 14 residues. V was trimmed by 5 bases and J by 5 bases, leaving 16 bases between them. CDR1 and CDR2 from the germline V gene are MDHEN and SYDVKM. CDR3 sequence reads: CASSRLGLSHEQYF. Here the CDR3 DNA reads TGTGCCAGCAGTCGACTAGGCTTAAGCCACGAGCAGTACTTC.

The chain combines TRBV6-1 with TRBJ2-6, with 8 bases matching TRBD1. Germline trimming cut 3 bases from V and 0 bases from J; bases unmatched to any gene: 7. The CDR3 contains 18 residues. Per germline, CDR1 MNHNS and CDR2 SASEGT. CDR3 nucleotide sequence: TGTGCCAGCAGTGACCGGGACAGGACCTACTCTGGGGCCAACGTCCTGACTTTC. It is translated as CASSDRDRTYSGANVLTF.

V is TRBV28 and J is TRBJ2-7; D may match TRBD1 or TRBD2 (5 bases each). V lost 10 bases, J lost 4 bases, and 8 bases lay in between. This CDR3 is 10 amino acids long. Germline assignment: CDR1 MDHEN and CDR2 SYDVKM. The CDR3 DNA sequence: TGTGCCACCGGGGCTTACGAGCAGTACTTC. Its protein is CATGAYEQYF.